This entry lists 16 T cell receptor beta chains sequenced from one sample in a study of vaccination and CD4 T cells after COVID-19. These receptors are not linked to any known antigen. Researchers used the Oncomine TCR Beta short-read assay to sequence DNA from cultured CD4+ T cells. MiXCR, run by TCRdb on the PCR reads, gives a single entry per CDR3 protein. This table has over 11,000 distinct CDR3 sequences, 24% appearing once. Treatment indicated: roughly 10-day PBMC culture with coronavirus spike peptide pools or control peptides (ViraFEST assay). Material: CD4+ T cells from blood, cultured in vitro, obtained after SARS-CoV-2 vaccination. These receptors all stem from a human donor who had recovered from COVID-19.

In its sample, this clonotype was seen a few times. The V call is TRBV5-1, the J call TRBJ1-5; D uncertain. Germline-derived CDR1 and CDR2 are SGHRS and YFSETQ. Trimming took off 4 bases at V and 2 bases at J, with 10 bases between the two ends. The CDR3 has 14 amino acids. DNA for the CDR3: TGCGCCAGCAGCCTCACGGGCCGCAATCAGCCCCAGCATTTT. This encodes CASSLTGRNQPQHF.

This clonotype occurred a few times. The rearrangement uses TRBV7-2 and TRBJ2-7; possibly TRBD2 for D (6 bases). Between the trimmed V and J ends, which lost 4 bases and 3 bases, there was a span of 10 bases. The length of the CDR3 is 13 residues. Looked up from germline, CDR1 is SGHTA and CDR2 is FQGNSA. The CDR3 bases are TGTGCCAGCAGCTCCAGACTAGGCTACGAGCAGTACTTC. Its protein product is CASSSRLGYEQYF.

The J gene is TRBJ1-4, the V gene TRBV28, with a weak D call TRBD1 (5 bases). This CDR3 has 16 amino acids. Trimming removed 2 bases at V and 0 bases at J, with 10 bases between. Germline lookup yields CDR1 MDHEN and CDR2 SYDVKM. CDR3 sequence: CASSLGGGATNEKLFF. The CDR3 nucleotides read TGTGCCAGCAGTTTAGGTGGGGGGGCAACTAATGAAAAACTGTTTTTT.

J is TRBJ2-1 and V is TRBV6-4, with 10 bases fitting TRBD2. J lost 7 bases, V lost 4 bases, and 10 bases had no gene match. This CDR3 has 16 residues. Germline lookup yields CDR1 MRHNA and CDR2 SNTAGT. The CDR3 loop is CASSAIGTSVVNEQFF. DNA for the CDR3: TGTGCCAGCAGTGCCATAGGGACTAGCGTCGTTAATGAGCAGTTCTTC.

This clonotype came up once. This sequence joins TRBV18 and TRBJ2-7; possible D gene TRBD1, 6 bases. V lost 6 bases, J lost 5 bases, and 11 bases lay in between. Germline CDR1 reads KGHSH; CDR2 reads LQKENI. The CDR3 loop spans 12 amino acids. The CDR3 spells CASSSRQDEQYF. CDR3 sequence (DNA): TGTGCCAGCTCGTCTCGACAGGACGAGCAGTACTTC.

This chain connects TRBV19 to TRBJ2-1; possible D gene TRBD2, 5 bases. Germline CDR1 LNHDA, CDR2 SQIVND (reference sequence). The CDR3 extends over 15 amino acids. Trimming cost V 7 bases and J 0 bases, with 13 bases left between them. CDR3 in amino acids: CASTRLGSSYNEQFF. The CDR3 DNA reads as TGTGCCAGTACCCGACTGGGGAGCTCCTACAATGAGCAGTTCTTC.

The chain has TRBV12-3 or TRBV12-4 and TRBJ1-1, with no clear D. The V and J ends lost 6 bases and 8 bases respectively, with 16 bases between them. The CDR3 totals 13 residues. The chain's CDR3 is CASSLMGGREAFF. The CDR3, as DNA: TGTGCCAGCAGCTTAATGGGAGGAAGGGAAGCTTTCTTT.

The genes are TRBV11-2 and TRBJ1-2, with D uncertain. V gave up 0 bases and J gave up 0 bases, with 17 bases separating them. This CDR3 contains 18 residues. Germline CDR1 SGHAT, CDR2 FQNNGV. The CDR3 coding sequence is TGTGCCAGCAGCTTAGATGCAAATATTTACAAAGCTAACTATGGCTACACCTTC. This gives the protein CASSLDANIYKANYGYTF.

The chain links TRBV18 to TRBJ1-6; 7 nucleotides line up with TRBD1. V was pared by 6 bases and J by 7 bases, with 9 bases of the junction left unmatched. Germline CDR1 reads KGHSH; CDR2 reads LQKENI. The CDR3 spans 15 residues. The CDR3 protein is CASSPTGQENSPLHF. DNA of the CDR3: TGTGCCAGCTCCCCCACCGGACAGGAAAATTCACCCCTCCACTTT.

This clonotype has a handful of counts. The gene calls are TRBV7-2 and TRBJ2-5; a possible D gene is TRBD1 (6 bases). V gave up 1 base and J gave up 4 bases, with 16 bases separating them. CDR1 is SGHTA, CDR2 FQGNSA, per germline. The CDR3 is 16 residues long. As DNA, the CDR3 is TGTGCCAGCAGCTTAGGAACAGGGTCTCGGGTAGAGACCCAGTACTTC. Its translation is CASSLGTGSRVETQYF.

This clonotype counts as large. V and J are TRBV6-5 and TRBJ1-2; 7 bases agree with TRBD1. Germline V lookup: CDR1 MNHEY, CDR2 SVGAGI. This CDR3 is built from 15 residues. V was clipped by 2 bases and J by 4 bases; unmatched bases: 7. CDR3 in amino acids: CASSYIQTGSYGYTF. The CDR3 DNA follows: TGTGCCAGCAGTTACATTCAGACAGGGAGCTATGGCTACACCTTC.

This clonotype was recorded a few times. The rearrangement joins TRBV11-2 to TRBJ2-5, with D possibly matching TRBD2 (5 bases). There are 14 residues in the CDR3. CDR1 and CDR2 from the germline V gene are SGHAT and FQNNGV. Trimming removed 3 bases at V and 5 bases at J, with 13 bases between. The chain's CDR3 is CASSFRRAGETQYF. The CDR3 DNA reads TGTGCCAGCAGCTTCCGGCGGGCCGGGGAGACCCAGTACTTC.

V and J are TRBV30 and TRBJ1-6, with TRBD1 identical over 7 bases. V lost 2 bases, J lost 7 bases, and 5 bases stayed unmatched. Germline values: CDR1 GTSNPN, CDR2 SVGIG (reference sequence). The CDR3 runs to 14 residues. The CDR3 protein is CAWSPGGRNSPLHF. The CDR3 coding sequence is TGTGCCTGGAGTCCAGGGGGAAGGAATTCACCCCTCCACTTT.

The J gene is TRBJ2-1, the V gene TRBV10-3, with D hard to call. V was clipped by 4 bases and J by 8 bases, with 6 bases between them. Germline lookup yields CDR1 ENHRY and CDR2 SYGVKD. The CDR3 extends over 11 amino acids. The CDR3 is CAISVGDEQFF. CDR3 DNA sequence: TGTGCCATCAGTGTAGGCGATGAGCAGTTCTTC.

The rearrangement uses TRBV5-6 and TRBJ1-2; D unclear. Deletions cut 0 bases from V and 8 bases from J, with 11 bases between. Germline V gives CDR1 SGHDT, CDR2 YYEEEE. The CDR3 loop spans 13 amino acids. As DNA, the CDR3 is TGTGCCAGCAGCTTGGAGGCAAATTGGGGCTACACCTTC. This translates into CASSLEANWGYTF.

In the case of this clonotype: A read error may produce the germline difference seen at one junction end. This chain joins TRBV7-2 and TRBJ1-3; TRBD1 might be the D (6 bases). The CDR3 runs to 16 residues. Germline lookup yields CDR1 SGHTA and CDR2 FQGNSA. CDR3 nucleotide sequence: TGTGCCAGCAGCTTATACTCGGGGGGCGGTGGAAACACCACATATTTT. This codes for CASSLYSGGGGNTTYF.